This TCR beta chain was identified in a study of T cell responses to AZD1222 COVID-19 vaccine. Findings and caveats of the study: Of spike-specific TCRs, nearly half reportedly target regions left unmutated in variants. Vaccine-related CD4 TCRs covered spike, predominating at 160-218 and 743-854. Mostly white British, mostly female donors; authors suggested clonal diversity may be underestimated.

On this clone: Its antigen is undetermined.

Generated by immunoSEQ multiplex PCR, the TCRdb table keeps only in-frame clones and is missing some. The repertoire has some 130,000 clones, around 90% of them found once; the top ten carry 6.3%. CDR1 is LNHNV, CDR2 YYDKDF, per germline (reference sequence). This CDR3 has 16 residues. Trimming took off 0 bases at V and 7 bases at J, with 15 bases between the two ends. The TCR comes from an adult in good health. The chain couples TRBV15 to TRBJ1-4; D is perhaps TRBD1 (6 bases). This specimen consisted of peripheral blood, obtained on day 0 of AZD1222 vaccination. CDR3 in amino acids: CATSRDFGGLGEKLFF. CDR3 DNA: TGTGCCACCAGCAGAGACTTCGGGGGCTTGGGTGAAAAACTGTTTTTT.